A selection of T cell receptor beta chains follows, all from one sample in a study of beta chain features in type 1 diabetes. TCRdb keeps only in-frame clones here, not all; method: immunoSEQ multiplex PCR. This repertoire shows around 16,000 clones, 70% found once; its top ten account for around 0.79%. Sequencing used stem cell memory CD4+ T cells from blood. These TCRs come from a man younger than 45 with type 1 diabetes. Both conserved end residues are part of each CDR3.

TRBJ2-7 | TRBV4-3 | CASSQDRQGAFYEQYF
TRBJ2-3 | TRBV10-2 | CASRGVSLDTQYF
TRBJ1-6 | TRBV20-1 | CSADYSSPLHF
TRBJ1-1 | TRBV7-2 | CASGILPGDTEAFF
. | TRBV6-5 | CASSYWQGSIYEQYF
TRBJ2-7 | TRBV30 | CAWDSSYEQYF
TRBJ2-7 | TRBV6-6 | CASSSGQQYEQYF
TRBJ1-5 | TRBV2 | CASSPDGNQPQHF
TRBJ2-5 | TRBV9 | CASSSRLAGGQETQYF
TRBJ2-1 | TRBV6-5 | CASSSGTGVRGEQFF
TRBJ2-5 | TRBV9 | CASTRTGGAETQYF
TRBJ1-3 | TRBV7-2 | CASSLIGGTGGNTIYF
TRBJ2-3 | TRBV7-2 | CASRRGGRMTDTQYF
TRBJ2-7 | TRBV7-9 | CASSSDSVYEQYF
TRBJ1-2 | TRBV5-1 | CASSGTGEGYTF
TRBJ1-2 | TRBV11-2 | CASSLGQGAGYTF
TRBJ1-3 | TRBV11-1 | CASSALAGAGNTIYF
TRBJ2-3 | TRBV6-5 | CASRKLAGGRGTQYF
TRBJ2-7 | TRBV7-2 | CASSLAPRGDYEQYF
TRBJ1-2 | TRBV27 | CASRASANYGYTF
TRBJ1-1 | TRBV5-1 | CASSPRQEYTEAFF
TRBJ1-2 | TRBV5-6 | CASSLGPTVNYGYTF
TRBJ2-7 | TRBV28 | CASSLIGGDIHEQYF
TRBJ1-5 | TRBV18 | CASSPYGTGVGQPQHF
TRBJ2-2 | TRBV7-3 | CASSTRGGSNTGELFF
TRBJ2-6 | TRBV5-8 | CASNPQGSGANVLTF
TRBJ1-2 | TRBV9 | CASSVGGLLGYTF
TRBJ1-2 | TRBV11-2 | CASSSYRDRANYGYTF
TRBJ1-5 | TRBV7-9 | CASSFDNQPQHF
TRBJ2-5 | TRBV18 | CASSHRVETQYF
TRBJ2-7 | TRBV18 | CASTGREQRGLYEQYF
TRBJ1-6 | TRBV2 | CASGAEANSPLHF
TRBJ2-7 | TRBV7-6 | CASSTGPPWSGGPPYEQYF
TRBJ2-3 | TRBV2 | CASSPGDTQYF
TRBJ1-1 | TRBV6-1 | CAAEALNTEAFF
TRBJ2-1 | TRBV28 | CASTLAGGPYEQFF
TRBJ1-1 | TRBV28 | CASGRTGMNTEAFF
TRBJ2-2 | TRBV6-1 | CASRQGERFGELFF
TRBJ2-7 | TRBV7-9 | CASSYGQGSDEQYF
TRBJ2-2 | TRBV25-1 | CASSETGGRNTGELFF
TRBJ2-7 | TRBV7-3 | CASSRGLAGNNEQYF
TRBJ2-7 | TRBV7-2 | CASSRGWGYEQYF
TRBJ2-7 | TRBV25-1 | CASSEAGGIYEQYF
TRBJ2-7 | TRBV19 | CASAGTSGSYEQYF
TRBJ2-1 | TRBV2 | CAGSGTGTPNEQFF
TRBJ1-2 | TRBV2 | CASNPGTGSYGYTF
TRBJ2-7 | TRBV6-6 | CASNNYPSSYEQYF
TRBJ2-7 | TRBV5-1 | CASSQGASGEYEQYF
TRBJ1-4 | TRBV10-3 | CAISPTMTGEKLFF
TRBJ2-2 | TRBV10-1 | CASSGSGGASTGELFF
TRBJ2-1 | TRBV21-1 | CASSKAESRGWYNEQFF
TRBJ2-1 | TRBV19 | CASSILDRGYNEQFF
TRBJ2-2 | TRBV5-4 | CASSLAGAGAGELFF